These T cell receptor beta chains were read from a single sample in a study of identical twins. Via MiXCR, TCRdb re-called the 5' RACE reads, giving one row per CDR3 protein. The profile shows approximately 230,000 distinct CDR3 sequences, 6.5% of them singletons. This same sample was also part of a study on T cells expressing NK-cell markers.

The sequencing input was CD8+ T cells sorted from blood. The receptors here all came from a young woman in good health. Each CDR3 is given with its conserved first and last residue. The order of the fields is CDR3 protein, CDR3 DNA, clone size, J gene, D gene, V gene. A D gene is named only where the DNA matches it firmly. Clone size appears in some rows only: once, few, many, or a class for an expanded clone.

CDR3aa: CATTKTDGTDFPYEQYF; CDR3nt: TGTGCCACCACGAAGACCGACGGGACAGATTTTCCCTACGAGCAGTACTTC; abundance: few; j_gene: TRBJ2-7; d_gene: TRBD1; v_gene: TRBV24-1
CDR3aa: CASSPPDGGQPQHF; CDR3nt: TGTGCCAGCAGCCCACCAGATGGAGGGCAGCCCCAGCATTTT; abundance: many; j_gene: TRBJ1-5; d_gene: .; v_gene: TRBV7-9
CDR3aa: CASISRDYDVFF; CDR3nt: TGTGCCAGCATCTCCCGGGACTACGACGTATTCTTC; abundance: .; j_gene: TRBJ2-1; d_gene: TRBD2; v_gene: TRBV9
CDR3aa: CASSFFGGSAYNEQFF; CDR3nt: TGTGCCAGCAGTTTCTTTGGGGGTAGCGCCTACAATGAGCAGTTCTTC; abundance: .; j_gene: TRBJ2-1; d_gene: .; v_gene: TRBV6-5
CDR3aa: CASSQEGALAEAFF; CDR3nt: TGTGCCAGCAGCCAAGAAGGGGCACTAGCAGAAGCTTTCTTT; abundance: many; j_gene: TRBJ1-1; d_gene: .; v_gene: TRBV3-1
CDR3aa: CSARDGTSGQETQYF; CDR3nt: TGCAGTGCTAGAGACGGGACTAGCGGCCAAGAGACCCAGTACTTC; abundance: few; j_gene: TRBJ2-5; d_gene: TRBD2; v_gene: TRBV20-1
CDR3aa: CASSLALGDEAFF; CDR3nt: TGTGCCAGCAGCCTAGCCCTGGGAGATGAAGCTTTCTTT; abundance: many; j_gene: TRBJ1-1; d_gene: .; v_gene: TRBV12-3/TRBV12-4
CDR3aa: CASKGGHSGANVLTF; CDR3nt: TGTGCCAGCAAAGGGGGGCACTCTGGGGCCAACGTCCTGACTTTC; abundance: .; j_gene: TRBJ2-6; d_gene: .; v_gene: TRBV9
CDR3aa: CASSLLPQPQHF; CDR3nt: TGTGCCAGCAGTTTGCTCCCTCAGCCCCAGCATTTT; abundance: many; j_gene: TRBJ1-5; d_gene: .; v_gene: TRBV12-3/TRBV12-4
CDR3aa: CASSFTSGTSEQYF; CDR3nt: TGTGCCAGCAGTTTCACTAGCGGGACATCCGAGCAGTACTTC; abundance: few; j_gene: TRBJ2-7; d_gene: TRBD2; v_gene: TRBV12-3/TRBV12-4
CDR3aa: CASSKFSGELFF; CDR3nt: TGTGCCAGCAGCAAATTCTCCGGGGAGCTGTTTTTT; abundance: few; j_gene: TRBJ2-2; d_gene: .; v_gene: TRBV5-5
CDR3aa: CASSGKESTDTQYF; CDR3nt: TGTGCCAGCAGCGGGAAAGAAAGCACAGATACGCAGTATTTT; abundance: few; j_gene: TRBJ2-3; d_gene: .; v_gene: TRBV9
CDR3aa: CASIPGQYTGELFF; CDR3nt: TGTGCCAGTATCCCCGGGCAGTACACCGGGGAGCTGTTTTTT; abundance: .; j_gene: TRBJ2-2; d_gene: .; v_gene: TRBV19
CDR3aa: CASSLNRGPNEKLFF; CDR3nt: TGTGCCAGCAGCTTAAATCGGGGACCTAATGAAAAACTGTTTTTT; abundance: many; j_gene: TRBJ1-4; d_gene: .; v_gene: TRBV7-2
CDR3aa: CATTKDRSNEKLFF; CDR3nt: TGTGCCACCACCAAAGACAGATCTAATGAAAAACTGTTTTTT; abundance: .; j_gene: TRBJ1-4; d_gene: .; v_gene: TRBV15
CDR3aa: CASSYGGYGYTF; CDR3nt: TGTGCCAGCAGCTATGGTGGGTATGGCTACACCTTC; abundance: .; j_gene: TRBJ1-2; d_gene: .; v_gene: TRBV9
CDR3aa: CASSYLAGDAETQYF; CDR3nt: TGTGCCAGCAGTTACCTAGCGGGAGATGCAGAGACCCAGTACTTC; abundance: .; j_gene: TRBJ2-5; d_gene: TRBD2; v_gene: TRBV6-5
CDR3aa: CASSPAGDPTYEQYF; CDR3nt: TGTGCCAGCTCTCCAGCGGGAGACCCCACCTACGAGCAGTACTTC; abundance: .; j_gene: TRBJ2-7; d_gene: TRBD2; v_gene: TRBV7-9
CDR3aa: CAWRDWIRYEQYF; CDR3nt: TGTGCCTGGAGGGACTGGATAAGATACGAGCAGTACTTC; abundance: few; j_gene: TRBJ2-7; d_gene: .; v_gene: TRBV30
CDR3aa: CASSEGPDRVAETQYF; CDR3nt: TGTGCCAGCAGTGAAGGTCCCGACAGGGTTGCGGAGACCCAGTACTTC; abundance: few; j_gene: TRBJ2-5; d_gene: TRBD1; v_gene: TRBV25-1
CDR3aa: CASSPSPGTSGGAPGELFF; CDR3nt: TGTGCCAGCAGTCCATCCCCCGGGACTAGCGGGGGGGCCCCCGGGGAGCTGTTTTTT; abundance: few; j_gene: TRBJ2-2; d_gene: TRBD2; v_gene: TRBV2
CDR3aa: CAISESQRVAYEQYF; CDR3nt: TGTGCCATCAGTGAGTCGCAGCGGGTTGCCTACGAGCAGTACTTC; abundance: .; j_gene: TRBJ2-7; d_gene: .; v_gene: TRBV10-3
CDR3aa: CASSLGPGTGYTF; CDR3nt: TGTGCCAGCAGTTTAGGTCCGGGGACTGGCTACACCTTC; abundance: .; j_gene: TRBJ1-2; d_gene: .; v_gene: TRBV12-3/TRBV12-4
CDR3aa: CASSPEWGQGAGEQFF; CDR3nt: TGTGCCAGCTCACCCGAGTGGGGACAGGGTGCCGGTGAGCAGTTCTTC; abundance: .; j_gene: TRBJ2-1; d_gene: TRBD1; v_gene: TRBV18
CDR3aa: CASSQGLLSPETSGRGHEQFF; CDR3nt: TGTGCCAGCAGCCAAGGGCTTCTATCCCCGGAGACTAGCGGGAGGGGACATGAGCAGTTCTTC; abundance: few; j_gene: TRBJ2-1; d_gene: TRBD2; v_gene: TRBV14
CDR3aa: CASSPGRVQETQYF; CDR3nt: TGTGCCAGCAGCCCCGGTCGGGTCCAAGAGACCCAGTACTTC; abundance: .; j_gene: TRBJ2-5; d_gene: .; v_gene: TRBV7-8
CDR3aa: CASRQTGVEQYF; CDR3nt: TGTGCCAGCAGACAAACGGGGGTAGAGCAGTACTTC; abundance: many; j_gene: TRBJ2-7; d_gene: .; v_gene: TRBV12-3/TRBV12-4
CDR3aa: CASSYRGPFTYGYTF; CDR3nt: TGTGCCAGCAGTTACAGGGGCCCATTTACCTATGGCTACACCTTC; abundance: few; j_gene: TRBJ1-2; d_gene: TRBD1; v_gene: TRBV12-3/TRBV12-4
CDR3aa: CASSLGGRTYNEQFF; CDR3nt: TGTGCCAGCAGCTTAGGTGGGAGGACTTACAATGAGCAGTTCTTC; abundance: few; j_gene: TRBJ2-1; d_gene: .; v_gene: TRBV11-2
CDR3aa: CASSQDGSSGELFF; CDR3nt: TGCGCCAGCAGCCAAGATGGCAGTTCAGGGGAGCTGTTTTTT; abundance: few; j_gene: TRBJ2-2; d_gene: .; v_gene: TRBV4-3
CDR3aa: CASSVAQGAHYNEQFF; CDR3nt: TGTGCCAGCAGCGTAGCCCAGGGGGCACATTACAATGAGCAGTTCTTC; abundance: few; j_gene: TRBJ2-1; d_gene: TRBD1; v_gene: TRBV9
CDR3aa: CASSLNGETQYF; CDR3nt: TGTGCCAGCAGTTTAAATGGAGAGACCCAGTACTTC; abundance: many; j_gene: TRBJ2-5; d_gene: .; v_gene: TRBV12-3/TRBV12-4
CDR3aa: CASSYPDEAEAFF; CDR3nt: TGTGCCAGCAGTTACCCGGATGAGGCTGAAGCTTTCTTT; abundance: many; j_gene: TRBJ1-1; d_gene: .; v_gene: TRBV6-5
CDR3aa: CASSGREEYGYTF; CDR3nt: TGTGCCAGCAGCGGCAGGGAAGAGTATGGCTACACCTTC; abundance: few; j_gene: TRBJ1-2; d_gene: .; v_gene: TRBV7-9
CDR3aa: CASSLLRVYEQYF; CDR3nt: TGTGCCAGCAGCTTACTCAGGGTCTACGAGCAGTACTTC; abundance: .; j_gene: TRBJ2-7; d_gene: .; v_gene: TRBV7-3
CDR3aa: CASSLTFTETQYF; CDR3nt: TGTGCCAGCAGCTTAACTTTTACAGAGACCCAGTACTTC; abundance: many; j_gene: TRBJ2-5; d_gene: .; v_gene: TRBV12-3/TRBV12-4
CDR3aa: CSARRFRGQYSNQPQHF; CDR3nt: TGCAGTGCTAGGAGATTCAGGGGGCAATATAGCAATCAGCCCCAGCATTTT; abundance: once; j_gene: TRBJ1-5; d_gene: TRBD1; v_gene: TRBV20-1
CDR3aa: CSVFWGVTEAFF; CDR3nt: TGCAGCGTTTTTTGGGGGGTCACTGAAGCTTTCTTT; abundance: .; j_gene: TRBJ1-1; d_gene: .; v_gene: TRBV29-1
CDR3aa: CASSQGTTNTDTQYF; CDR3nt: TGTGCCAGCAGCCAGGGGACTACCAACACAGATACGCAGTATTTT; abundance: few; j_gene: TRBJ2-3; d_gene: .; v_gene: TRBV7-3
CDR3aa: CATAGREDPNEQFF; CDR3nt: TGTGCCACGGCGGGGCGGGAGGACCCCAATGAGCAGTTCTTC; abundance: many; j_gene: TRBJ2-1; d_gene: TRBD2; v_gene: TRBV11-3
CDR3aa: CASSSPSEETQYF; CDR3nt: TGTGCCAGCAGCTCCCCAAGTGAGGAGACCCAGTACTTC; abundance: many; j_gene: TRBJ2-5; d_gene: .; v_gene: TRBV7-9
CDR3aa: CASSFNRDGNQPQHF; CDR3nt: TGTGCCAGCAGTTTCAACAGAGATGGCAATCAGCCCCAGCATTTT; abundance: .; j_gene: TRBJ1-5; d_gene: .; v_gene: TRBV27
CDR3aa: CASSHLTGWGYTF; CDR3nt: TGTGCCAGCAGCCATCTTACAGGTTGGGGCTACACCTTC; abundance: .; j_gene: TRBJ1-2; d_gene: .; v_gene: TRBV7-9
CDR3aa: CSGVVAGAFYNEQFF; CDR3nt: TGCAGCGGCGTAGTAGCGGGGGCCTTCTACAATGAGCAGTTCTTC; abundance: many; j_gene: TRBJ2-1; d_gene: TRBD2; v_gene: TRBV29-1
CDR3aa: CSAIPPGRVQETQYF; CDR3nt: TGCAGTGCTATCCCCCCCGGGAGAGTTCAAGAGACCCAGTACTTC; abundance: many; j_gene: TRBJ2-5; d_gene: .; v_gene: TRBV20-1
CDR3aa: CSARRFTSGANVLTF; CDR3nt: TGCAGTGCTAGGCGATTCACCTCTGGGGCCAACGTCCTGACTTTC; abundance: .; j_gene: TRBJ2-6; d_gene: .; v_gene: TRBV20-1
CDR3aa: CAWSPGLADNEQFF; CDR3nt: TGTGCCTGGAGCCCGGGACTAGCGGATAATGAGCAGTTCTTC; abundance: many; j_gene: TRBJ2-1; d_gene: TRBD2; v_gene: TRBV30
CDR3aa: CASSSGLQGTGELFF; CDR3nt: TGTGCCAGCAGTTCTGGTTTACAGGGTACCGGGGAGCTGTTTTTT; abundance: few; j_gene: TRBJ2-2; d_gene: .; v_gene: TRBV12-3/TRBV12-4
CDR3aa: CASSLTGTGAPNEKLFF; CDR3nt: TGTGCCAGCAGCTTAACCGGGACAGGGGCCCCTAATGAAAAACTGTTTTTT; abundance: many; j_gene: TRBJ1-4; d_gene: TRBD1; v_gene: TRBV7-2
CDR3aa: CASSPRTSGADTQYF; CDR3nt: TGTGCCAGCAGCCCACGGACTAGCGGGGCAGATACGCAGTATTTT; abundance: .; j_gene: TRBJ2-3; d_gene: TRBD2; v_gene: TRBV13
CDR3aa: CASSPMRGLAGGIDYEQYF; CDR3nt: TGTGCCAGCAGTCCGATGAGGGGACTAGCGGGAGGGATCGACTACGAGCAGTACTTC; abundance: .; j_gene: TRBJ2-7; d_gene: TRBD2; v_gene: TRBV28
CDR3aa: CASRPNNNEQFF; CDR3nt: TGTGCCAGCAGACCAAACAACAATGAGCAGTTCTTC; abundance: few; j_gene: TRBJ2-1; d_gene: .; v_gene: TRBV6-6
CDR3aa: CPSSHAGASEGSRELFF; CDR3nt: TGTCCCAGCAGCCACGCGGGGGCAAGCGAGGGTAGCCGGGAGCTGTTTTTT; abundance: .; j_gene: TRBJ2-2; d_gene: .; v_gene: TRBV7-6
CDR3aa: CSVDGQISF; CDR3nt: TGCAGCGTTGACGGACAGATCTCCTTC; abundance: .; j_gene: TRBJ1-2; d_gene: .; v_gene: TRBV29-1
CDR3aa: CASSSSPWGTEAFF; CDR3nt: TGTGCCAGCAGCTCGTCACCCTGGGGGACTGAAGCTTTCTTT; abundance: .; j_gene: TRBJ1-1; d_gene: .; v_gene: TRBV7-2
CDR3aa: CASSPRTEGTGELFF; CDR3nt: TGTGCCAGCAGTCCGAGGACCGAGGGGACCGGGGAGCTGTTTTTT; abundance: .; j_gene: TRBJ2-2; d_gene: .; v_gene: TRBV6-1
CDR3aa: CASSLPQGSYNEQFF; CDR3nt: TGTGCCAGCAGCTTACCCCAGGGGTCCTACAATGAGCAGTTCTTC; abundance: few; j_gene: TRBJ2-1; d_gene: .; v_gene: TRBV7-9
CDR3aa: CATAPGGFYNEQFF; CDR3nt: TGTGCCACCGCACCAGGAGGATTCTACAATGAGCAGTTCTTC; abundance: few; j_gene: TRBJ2-1; d_gene: .; v_gene: TRBV7-9
CDR3aa: CASSYGTNNEQFF; CDR3nt: TGTGCCAGCAGCTATGGGACCAACAATGAGCAGTTCTTC; abundance: .; j_gene: TRBJ2-1; d_gene: .; v_gene: TRBV5-6
CDR3aa: CSARTGGEQFF; CDR3nt: TGCAGTGCCCGGACAGGAGGTGAGCAGTTCTTC; abundance: few; j_gene: TRBJ2-1; d_gene: TRBD1; v_gene: TRBV20-1